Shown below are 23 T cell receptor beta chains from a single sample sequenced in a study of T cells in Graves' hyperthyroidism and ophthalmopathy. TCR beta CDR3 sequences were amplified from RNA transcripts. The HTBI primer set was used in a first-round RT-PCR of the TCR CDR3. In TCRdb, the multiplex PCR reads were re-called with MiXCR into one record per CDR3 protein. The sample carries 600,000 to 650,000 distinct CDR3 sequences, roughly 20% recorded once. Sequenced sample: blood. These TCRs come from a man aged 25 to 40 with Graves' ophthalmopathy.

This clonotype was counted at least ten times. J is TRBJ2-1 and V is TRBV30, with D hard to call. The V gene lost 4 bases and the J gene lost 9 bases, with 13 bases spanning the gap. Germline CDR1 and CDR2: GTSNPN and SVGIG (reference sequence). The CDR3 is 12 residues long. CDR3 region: CAWMKTSVEQFF. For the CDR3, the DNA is TGTGCCTGGATGAAGACATCGGTTGAGCAGTTCTTC.

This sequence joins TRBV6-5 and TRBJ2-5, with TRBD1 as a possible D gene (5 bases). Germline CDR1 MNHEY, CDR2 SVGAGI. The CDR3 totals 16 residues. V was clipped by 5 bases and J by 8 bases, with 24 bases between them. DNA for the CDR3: TGTGCCAGCAGTATCCTCTCCGACAGTCTCGTCGACACCCAGTACTTC. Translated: CASSILSDSLVDTQYF.

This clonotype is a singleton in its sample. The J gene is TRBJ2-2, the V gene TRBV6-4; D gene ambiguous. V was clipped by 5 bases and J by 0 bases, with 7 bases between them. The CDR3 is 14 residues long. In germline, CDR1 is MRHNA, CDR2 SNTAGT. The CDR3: CASSQEANTGELFF. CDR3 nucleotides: TGTGCCAGCAGTCAGGAAGCGAACACCGGGGAGCTGTTTTTT.

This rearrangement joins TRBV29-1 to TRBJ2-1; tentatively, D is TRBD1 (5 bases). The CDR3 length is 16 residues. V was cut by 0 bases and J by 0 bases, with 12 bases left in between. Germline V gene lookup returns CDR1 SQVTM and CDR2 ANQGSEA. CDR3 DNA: TGCAGCGTTGAAGAAGGGGCGCCGAGCTCCTACAATGAGCAGTTCTTC. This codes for CSVEEGAPSSYNEQFF.

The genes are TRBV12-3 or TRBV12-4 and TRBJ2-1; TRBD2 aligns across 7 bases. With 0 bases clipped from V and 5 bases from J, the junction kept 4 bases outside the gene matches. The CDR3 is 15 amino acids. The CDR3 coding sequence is TGTGCCAGCAGTTTAGCGGGAGGGAGACACAATGAGCAGTTCTTC. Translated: CASSLAGGRHNEQFF.

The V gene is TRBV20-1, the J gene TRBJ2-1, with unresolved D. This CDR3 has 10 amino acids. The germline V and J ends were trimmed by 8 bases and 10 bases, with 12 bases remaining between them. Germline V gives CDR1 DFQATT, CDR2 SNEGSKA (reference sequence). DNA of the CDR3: TGCAGTCCCCCTACAAAGGAGCAGTTCTTC. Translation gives CSPPTKEQFF.

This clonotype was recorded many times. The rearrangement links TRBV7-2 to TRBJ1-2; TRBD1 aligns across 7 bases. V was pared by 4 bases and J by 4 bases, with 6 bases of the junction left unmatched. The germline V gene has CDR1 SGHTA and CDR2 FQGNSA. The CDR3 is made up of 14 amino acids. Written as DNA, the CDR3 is TGTGCCAGCAGCTCGAGACAGGGACGCTATGGCTACACCTTC. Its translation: CASSSRQGRYGYTF.

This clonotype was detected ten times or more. This chain's CDR3 is CASSQDGGVYNEQFF. CDR3 in DNA: TGTGCCAGCAGCCAAGACGGGGGGGTCTACAATGAGCAGTTCTTC. The V call is TRBV3-1, the J call TRBJ2-1, with TRBD2 matching over 8 bases. The CDR3 totals 15 residues. Germline V lookup: CDR1 LGHDT, CDR2 YNNKEL (reference sequence). Germline trimming cut 0 bases from V and 3 bases from J; bases unmatched to any gene: 1.

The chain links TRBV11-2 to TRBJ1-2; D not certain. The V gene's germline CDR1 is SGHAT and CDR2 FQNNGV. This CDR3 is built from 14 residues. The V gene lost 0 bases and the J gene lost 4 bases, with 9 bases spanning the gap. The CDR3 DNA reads TGTGCCAGCAGCTTAGAAGCGACAACCTATGGCTACACCTTC. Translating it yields CASSLEATTYGYTF.

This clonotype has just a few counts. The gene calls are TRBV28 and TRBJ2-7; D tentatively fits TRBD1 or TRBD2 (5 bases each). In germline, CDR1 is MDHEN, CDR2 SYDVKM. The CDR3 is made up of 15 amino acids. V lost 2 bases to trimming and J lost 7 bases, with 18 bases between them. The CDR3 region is CASSLLRDRFREQYF. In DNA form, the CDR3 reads TGTGCCAGCAGTTTACTTCGGGACCGATTTCGGGAGCAGTACTTC.

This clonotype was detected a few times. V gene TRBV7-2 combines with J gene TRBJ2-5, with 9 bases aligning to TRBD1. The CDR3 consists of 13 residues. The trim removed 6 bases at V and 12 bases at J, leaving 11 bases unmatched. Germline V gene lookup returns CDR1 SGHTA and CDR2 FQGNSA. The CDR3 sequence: CASSSGQGPMEYF. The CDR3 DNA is TGTGCCAGCAGTTCCGGACAGGGGCCAATGGAGTACTTC.

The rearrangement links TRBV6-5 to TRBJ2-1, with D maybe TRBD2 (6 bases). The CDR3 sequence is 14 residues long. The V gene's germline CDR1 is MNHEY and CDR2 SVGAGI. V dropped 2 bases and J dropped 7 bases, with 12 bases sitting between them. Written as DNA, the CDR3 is TGTGCCAGCAGTTACATTACTGGGGGGAATGAGCAGTTCTTC. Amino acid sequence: CASSYITGGNEQFF.

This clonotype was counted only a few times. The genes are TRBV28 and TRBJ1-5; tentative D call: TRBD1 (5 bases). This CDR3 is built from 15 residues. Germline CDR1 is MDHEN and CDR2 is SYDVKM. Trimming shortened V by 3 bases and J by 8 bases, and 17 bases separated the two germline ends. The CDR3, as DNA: TGTGCCAGCAGTTTTGCCAGGGTGGAAGTAGAGCCCCAGCATTTT. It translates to CASSFARVEVEPQHF.

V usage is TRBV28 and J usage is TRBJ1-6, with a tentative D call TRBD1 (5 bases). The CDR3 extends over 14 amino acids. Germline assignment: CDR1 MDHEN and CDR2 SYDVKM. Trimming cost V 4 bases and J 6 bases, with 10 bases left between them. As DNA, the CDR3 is TGTGCCAGCAGTTCCCCAGGGCCTAATTCACCCCTCCACTTT. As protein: CASSSPGPNSPLHF.

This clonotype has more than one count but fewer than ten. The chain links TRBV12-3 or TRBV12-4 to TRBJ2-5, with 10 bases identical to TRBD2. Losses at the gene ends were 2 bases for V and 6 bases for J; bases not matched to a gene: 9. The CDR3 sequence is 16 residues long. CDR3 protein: CASSLRVAGGLKTQYF. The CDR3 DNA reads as TGTGCCAGCAGTTTAAGGGTAGCGGGAGGCCTAAAGACCCAGTACTTC.

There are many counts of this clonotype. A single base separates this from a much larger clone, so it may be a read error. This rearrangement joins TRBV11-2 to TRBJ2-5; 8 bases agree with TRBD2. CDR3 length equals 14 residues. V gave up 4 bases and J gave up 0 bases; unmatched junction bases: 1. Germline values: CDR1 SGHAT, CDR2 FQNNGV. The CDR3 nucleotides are TGTGCCAGCAGCTCACTAGCGGACCAAGAGACCCAGTACTTC. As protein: CASSSLADQETQYF.

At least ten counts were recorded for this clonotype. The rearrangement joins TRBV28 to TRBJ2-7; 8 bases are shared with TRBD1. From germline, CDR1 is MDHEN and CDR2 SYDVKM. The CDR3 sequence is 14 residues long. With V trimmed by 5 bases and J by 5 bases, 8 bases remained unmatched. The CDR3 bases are TGTGCCAGCAGTCCCTTGGACAGGGCGAACGAGCAGTACTTC. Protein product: CASSPLDRANEQYF.

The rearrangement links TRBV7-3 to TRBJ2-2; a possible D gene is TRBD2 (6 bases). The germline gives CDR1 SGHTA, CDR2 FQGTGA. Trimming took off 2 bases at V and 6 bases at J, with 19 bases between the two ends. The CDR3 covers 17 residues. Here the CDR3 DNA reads TGTGCCAGCAGCTTATTCGAGGCTCCCGGGGGTTCCGGGGAGCTGTTTTTT. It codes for CASSLFEAPGGSGELFF.

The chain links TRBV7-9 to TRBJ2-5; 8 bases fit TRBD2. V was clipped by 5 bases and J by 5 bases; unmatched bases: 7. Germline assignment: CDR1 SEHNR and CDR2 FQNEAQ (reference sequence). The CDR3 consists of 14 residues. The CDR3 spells CASSGSGRTETQYF. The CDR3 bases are TGTGCCAGCAGCGGAAGCGGGAGAACCGAGACCCAGTACTTC. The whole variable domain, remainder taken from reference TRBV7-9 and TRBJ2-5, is DTGVSQNPRHKITKRGQNVTFRCDPISEHNRLYWYRQTLGQGPEFLTYFQNEAQLEKSRLLSDRFSAERPKGSFSTLEIQRTEQGDSAMYLCASSGSGRTETQYFGPGTRLLVL.

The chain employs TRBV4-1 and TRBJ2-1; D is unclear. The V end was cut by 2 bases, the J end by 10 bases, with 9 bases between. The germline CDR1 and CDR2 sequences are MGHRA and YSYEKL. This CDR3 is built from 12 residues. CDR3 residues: CASSQRPTEQFF. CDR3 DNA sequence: TGCGCCAGCAGCCAAAGACCGACAGAGCAGTTCTTC.

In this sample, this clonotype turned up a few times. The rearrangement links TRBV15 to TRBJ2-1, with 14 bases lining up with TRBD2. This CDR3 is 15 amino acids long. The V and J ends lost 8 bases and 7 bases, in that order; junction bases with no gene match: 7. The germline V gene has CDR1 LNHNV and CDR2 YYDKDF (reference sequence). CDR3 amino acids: CATGTSGRRWNEQFF. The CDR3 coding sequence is TGTGCCACCGGGACTAGCGGGAGAAGGTGGAATGAGCAGTTCTTC. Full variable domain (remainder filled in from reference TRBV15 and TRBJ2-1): DAMVIQNPRYQVTQFGKPVTLSCSQTLNHNVMYWYQQKSSQAPKLLFHYYDKDFNNEADTPDNFQSRRPNTSFCFLDIRSPGLGDTAMYLCATGTSGRRWNEQFFGPGTRLTVL.

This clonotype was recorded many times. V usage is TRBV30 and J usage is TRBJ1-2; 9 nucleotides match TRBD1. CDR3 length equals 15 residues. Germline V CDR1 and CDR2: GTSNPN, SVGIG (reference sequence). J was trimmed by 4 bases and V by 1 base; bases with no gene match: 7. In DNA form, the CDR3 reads TGTGCCTGGAGTGAAGCCGGGACAGGGATCTATGGCTACACCTTC. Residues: CAWSEAGTGIYGYTF.

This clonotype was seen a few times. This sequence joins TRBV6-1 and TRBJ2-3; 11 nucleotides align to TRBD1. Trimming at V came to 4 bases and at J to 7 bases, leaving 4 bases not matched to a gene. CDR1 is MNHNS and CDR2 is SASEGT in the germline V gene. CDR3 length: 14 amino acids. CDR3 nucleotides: TGTGCCAGCAGTGCCGGGACAGGGGGGTATACGCAGTATTTT. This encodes CASSAGTGGYTQYF.